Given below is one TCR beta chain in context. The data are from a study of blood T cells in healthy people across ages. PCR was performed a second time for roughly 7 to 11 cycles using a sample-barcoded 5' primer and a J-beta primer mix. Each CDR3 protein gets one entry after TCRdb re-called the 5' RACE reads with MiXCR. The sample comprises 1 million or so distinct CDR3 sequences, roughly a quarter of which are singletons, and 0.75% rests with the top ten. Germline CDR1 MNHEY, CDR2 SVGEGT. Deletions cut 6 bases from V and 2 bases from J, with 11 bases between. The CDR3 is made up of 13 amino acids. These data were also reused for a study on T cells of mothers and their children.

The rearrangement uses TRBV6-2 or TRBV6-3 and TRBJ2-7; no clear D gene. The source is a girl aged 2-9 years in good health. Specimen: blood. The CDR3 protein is CASSSHPAYEQYF. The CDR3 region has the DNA TGTGCCAGCAGCTCCCACCCCGCCTACGAGCAGTACTTC.